This T cell receptor (beta chain) was profiled in a study of identical twins. Study outcomes and limitations: One should note that invariant MAIT and iNKT cells could partly confound zero-insertion analyses.

This CDR3 has 13 amino acids. Germline-derived CDR1 and CDR2 are MNHEY and SMNVEV (reference sequence). V was clipped by 4 bases and J by 3 bases, with 8 bases between them. A word on this clonotype: The antigen is undetermined.

Template switching (which added a universal primer site) was used, and cDNA carried unique molecular identifiers. One entry per CDR3 protein results from TCRdb running MiXCR on the 5' RACE reads. The repertoire holds around 250,000 distinct CDR3 sequences, with around 8.3% as singletons. The sample was also linked to a second study, of yellow fever vaccine responses in identical twins.

This receptor was taken from a woman in her late teens or twenties in good health. This chain uses TRBV27 with TRBJ2-3; D may be TRBD1 (5 bases). Sequencing was performed on CD8+ T cells sorted from blood. The CDR3 sequence is CASSWGETDTQYF. The CDR3 nucleotides read TGTGCCAGCAGTTGGGGCGAAACAGATACGCAGTATTTT.